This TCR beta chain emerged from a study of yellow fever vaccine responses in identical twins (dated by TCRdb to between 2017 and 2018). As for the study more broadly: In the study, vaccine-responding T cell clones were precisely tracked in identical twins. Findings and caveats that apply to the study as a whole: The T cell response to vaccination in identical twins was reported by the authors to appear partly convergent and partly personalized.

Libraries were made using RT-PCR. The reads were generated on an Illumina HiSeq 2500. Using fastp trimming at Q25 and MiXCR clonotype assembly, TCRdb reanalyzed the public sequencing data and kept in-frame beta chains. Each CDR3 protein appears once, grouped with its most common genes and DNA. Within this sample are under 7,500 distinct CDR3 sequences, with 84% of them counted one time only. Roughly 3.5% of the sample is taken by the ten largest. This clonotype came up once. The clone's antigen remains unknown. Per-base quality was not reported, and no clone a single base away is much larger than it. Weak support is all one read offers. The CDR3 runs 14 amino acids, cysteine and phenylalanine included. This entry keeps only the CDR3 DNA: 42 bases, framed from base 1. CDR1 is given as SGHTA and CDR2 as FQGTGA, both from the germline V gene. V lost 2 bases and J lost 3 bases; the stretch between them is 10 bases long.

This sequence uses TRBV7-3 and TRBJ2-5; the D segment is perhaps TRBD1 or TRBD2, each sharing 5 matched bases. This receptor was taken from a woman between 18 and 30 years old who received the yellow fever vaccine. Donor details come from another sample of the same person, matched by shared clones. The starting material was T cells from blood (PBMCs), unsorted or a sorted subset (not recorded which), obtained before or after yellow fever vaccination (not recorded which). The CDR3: CASSLLGGEETQYF. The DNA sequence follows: TGTGCCAGCAGCTTACTTGGGGGAGAAGAGACCCAGTACTTC.